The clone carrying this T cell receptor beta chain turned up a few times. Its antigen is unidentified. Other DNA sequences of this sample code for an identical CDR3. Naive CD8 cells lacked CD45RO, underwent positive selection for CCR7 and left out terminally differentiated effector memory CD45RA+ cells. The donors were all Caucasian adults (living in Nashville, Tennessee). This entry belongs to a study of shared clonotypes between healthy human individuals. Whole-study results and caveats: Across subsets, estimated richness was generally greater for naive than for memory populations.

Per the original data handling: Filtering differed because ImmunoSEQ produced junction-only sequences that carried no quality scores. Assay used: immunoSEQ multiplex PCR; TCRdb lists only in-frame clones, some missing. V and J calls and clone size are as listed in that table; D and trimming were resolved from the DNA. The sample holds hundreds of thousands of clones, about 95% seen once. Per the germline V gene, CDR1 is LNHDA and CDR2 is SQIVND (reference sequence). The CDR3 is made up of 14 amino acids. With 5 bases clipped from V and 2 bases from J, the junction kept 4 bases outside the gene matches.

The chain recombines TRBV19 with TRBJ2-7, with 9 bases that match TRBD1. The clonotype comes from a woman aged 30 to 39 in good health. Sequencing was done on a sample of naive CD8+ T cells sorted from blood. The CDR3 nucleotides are TGTGCCAGTAGTGCCGGGACAGGGACCTACGAGCAGTACTTC. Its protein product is CASSAGTGTYEQYF.